The entry below describes one T cell receptor (beta chain). The antigen it binds to is not known. Nothing much larger sits one base from this clone, and base qualities are not available. The data were obtained in a study of T cell changes during pregnancy in multiple sclerosis (dated by TCRdb to the late 2010s). For context, the study as a whole: Changes in the T cell repertoire over the course of pregnancy were examined in this study in women with multiple sclerosis.

Spanning cysteine to phenylalanine, the CDR3 consists of 15 amino acids. The read is trimmed to its CDR3 DNA, 45 bases read in frame from base 1. After removal of 3 bases from V and 10 bases from J, the junction retains 12 bases not matched to a gene. The germline V gene sets CDR1 to ENHRY and CDR2 to SYGVKD. Libraries came from the immunoSEQ multiplex PCR assay. What TCRdb holds here is the immuneACCESS table cut down to in-frame rearrangements. Part of the clones is not present; checked against another copy, under half of the missing clones reflect an unresolved V gene, and the others are unexplained. A total of 20,000 to 25,000 clones appear in this sample, about 89% of them only once. The top ten hold under 9% of the sample.

This TCR derives from a female donor with multiple sclerosis, enrolled in a pregnancy study. Source: CD8+ T cells from peripheral blood mononuclear cells, taken in the first trimester of pregnancy. The chain links TRBV10-3 with TRBJ2-1; 7 bases in the junction line up with TRBD2. The CDR3: CAISDRLARSGEQFF. Read as DNA, the sequence is TGTGCCATCAGTGATAGACTAGCACGATCGGGGGAGCAGTTCTTC.